A single sample is the source of the 3 T cell receptor beta chains below, sequenced in a study of identifying expanded T cells in peripheral blood. The protocol was immunoSEQ multiplex PCR, while the TCRdb copy is restricted to in-frame clones and leaves out a portion. The sample contains around 120,000 clones, around four fifths of which appear only once. Material: blood. These receptors were obtained from a person aged 18 to 69 in good health.

This clone has a handful of counts. CDR3 DNA: TGTGCCAGCAGTTACTCCGGGACAGGGTCCCAAGAGACCCAGTACTTC. This translates into CASSYSGTGSQETQYF. This sequence joins TRBV6-5 and TRBJ2-5; 9 bases match TRBD1. After removal of 0 bases from V and 1 base from J, the junction contained 3 bases not matched to a gene. The CDR3 extends over 16 amino acids. The V gene's germline CDR1 is MNHEY and CDR2 SVGAGI.

This clone was counted between two and nine times. The chain links TRBV7-3 to TRBJ2-2; 9 bases map to TRBD1. CDR1 and CDR2 from the germline V gene are SGHTA and FQGTGA. There are 14 residues in the CDR3. V was clipped by 5 bases and J by 3 bases; unmatched bases: 1. This CDR3 reads CASSRTGDTGELFF. CDR3 in DNA: TGTGCCAGCAGCCGGACAGGGGACACCGGGGAGCTGTTTTTT.

The rearrangement links TRBV11-3 to TRBJ1-1, with D possibly TRBD1 on 6 matching bases. V shed 6 bases and J shed 0 bases, with 14 bases lying between them. The CDR3 is made up of 15 amino acids. Germline V gene lookup returns CDR1 SGHNT and CDR2 YENEEA. This chain's CDR3 is CASRIPGQMNTEAFF. The CDR3 coding sequence is TGTGCCAGCAGAATACCGGGACAAATGAACACTGAAGCTTTCTTT.